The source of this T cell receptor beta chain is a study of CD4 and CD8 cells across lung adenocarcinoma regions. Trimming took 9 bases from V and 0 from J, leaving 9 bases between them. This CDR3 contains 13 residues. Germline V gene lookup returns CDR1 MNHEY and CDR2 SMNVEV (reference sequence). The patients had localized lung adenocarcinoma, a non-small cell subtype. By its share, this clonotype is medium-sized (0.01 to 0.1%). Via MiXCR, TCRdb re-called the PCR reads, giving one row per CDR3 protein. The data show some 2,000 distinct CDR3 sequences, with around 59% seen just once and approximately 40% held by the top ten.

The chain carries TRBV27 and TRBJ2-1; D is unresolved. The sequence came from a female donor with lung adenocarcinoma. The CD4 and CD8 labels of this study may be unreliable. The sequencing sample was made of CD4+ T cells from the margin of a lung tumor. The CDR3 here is CARWMCSYNEQFF. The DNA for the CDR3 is TGTGCCAGGTGGATGTGCTCCTACAATGAGCAGTTCTTC.